A selection of T cell receptor beta chains follows, all from one sample in a study of beta chain features in type 1 diabetes. Measured with immunoSEQ multiplex PCR; TCRdb has only the in-frame clones, and not every one. The sample lists 140,000 or so clones, about 13% occurring once. Specimen: central memory CD4+ T cells from blood. All receptors derive from a young man with type 1 diabetes. The CDR3 runs from the conserved cysteine through the conserved F or W. Fields, in order: clone size, J gene, V gene, D gene, CDR3 DNA, CDR3 protein. D genes are given only for firm matches. Size is stated for part of the rows, as once, few or many counts, or as a class when the clone is expanded.

size: .; J: TRBJ1-1; V: TRBV29-1; D: .; DNA: TGCAGCGTTGTTAGGGTAATGAACACTGAAGCTTTCTTT; CDR3: CSVVRVMNTEAFF
size: .; J: TRBJ2-1; V: TRBV4-1; D: TRBD2; DNA: TGCGCCAGCAGCCAAGCCGCGGCGGGGGTAACCTACAATGAGCAGTTCTTC; CDR3: CASSQAAAGVTYNEQFF
size: .; J: TRBJ2-2; V: TRBV4-2; D: .; DNA: TGTGCCAGCAGCCGGATTCGAGGGGAGTCAACCGGGGAGCTGTTTTTT; CDR3: CASSRIRGESTGELFF
size: .; J: TRBJ2-1; V: TRBV5-1; D: TRBD1; DNA: TGCGCCAGCAGCTTGGCGACAGGGAAAGGAATCGGGGAGCAGTTCTTC; CDR3: CASSLATGKGIGEQFF
size: few; J: TRBJ1-2; V: TRBV7-9; D: TRBD1; DNA: TGTGCCAGCAGCCCCACAGGGGGTGGTTATGGCTACACCTTC; CDR3: CASSPTGGGYGYTF
size: few; J: TRBJ2-7; V: TRBV5-4; D: .; DNA: TGTGCCAGCAGCCCAGGAACCTACGAGCAGTACTTC; CDR3: CASSPGTYEQYF
size: once; J: TRBJ1-5; V: TRBV30; D: .; DNA: TGTGCCTGGATGGGTCCGCACAATCAGCCCCAGCATTTT; CDR3: CAWMGPHNQPQHF
size: few; J: TRBJ2-5; V: TRBV29-1; D: .; DNA: TGCAGCGTAGCTGACAGCCAAGAGACCCAGTACTTC; CDR3: CSVADSQETQYF
size: .; J: TRBJ2-7; V: TRBV5-1; D: TRBD1; DNA: TGCGCCAGCAGCTTGGGACAGGGGTCGTACGAGCAGTACTTC; CDR3: CASSLGQGSYEQYF
size: .; J: TRBJ1-1; V: TRBV12-5; D: .; DNA: TGTGCTAGTGGTTTGGAGGCTGAAGCTTTCTTT; CDR3: CASGLEAEAFF
size: .; J: TRBJ1-4; V: TRBV28; D: .; DNA: TGTGCCAGCAGTTTTCAACGGGCGCGCAGGGAAAAACTGTTTTTT; CDR3: CASSFQRARREKLFF
size: few; J: TRBJ1-6; V: TRBV7-9; D: .; DNA: TGTGCCAGCAGTTGGGCGAAGGATAATTCACCCCTCCACTTT; CDR3: CASSWAKDNSPLHF